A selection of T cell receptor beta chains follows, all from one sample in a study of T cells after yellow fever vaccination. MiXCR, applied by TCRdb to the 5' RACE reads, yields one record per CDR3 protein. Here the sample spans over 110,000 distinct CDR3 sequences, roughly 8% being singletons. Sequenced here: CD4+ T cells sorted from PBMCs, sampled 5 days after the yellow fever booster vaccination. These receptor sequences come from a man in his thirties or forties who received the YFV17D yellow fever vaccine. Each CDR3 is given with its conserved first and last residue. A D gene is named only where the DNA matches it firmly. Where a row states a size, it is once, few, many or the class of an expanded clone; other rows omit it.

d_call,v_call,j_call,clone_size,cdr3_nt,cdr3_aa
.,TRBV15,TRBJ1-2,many,TGTGCCACCAGCACAGGTACTAACTATGGCTACACCTTC,CATSTGTNYGYTF
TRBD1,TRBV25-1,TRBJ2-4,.,TGTGCCAGCAGTGAAACGCTGGGACAGGGAAAAAACATTCAGTACTTC,CASSETLGQGKNIQYF
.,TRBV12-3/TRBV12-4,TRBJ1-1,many,TGTGCCAGCCTGCAGGACATGAACACTGAAGCTTTCTTT,CASLQDMNTEAFF
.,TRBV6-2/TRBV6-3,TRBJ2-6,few,TGTGCCAGCAGTTACCAGCGTCTCTCTGGGGCCAACGTCCTGACTTTC,CASSYQRLSGANVLTF
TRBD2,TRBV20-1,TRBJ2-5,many,TGCAGTGCTAGAAGTAGAGTAATTAGCGGGAGCGAGACCCAGTACTTC,CSARSRVISGSETQYF
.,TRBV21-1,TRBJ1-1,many,TGTGCCAGCAGAGGCGGTGAAGCTTTCTTT,CASRGGEAFF
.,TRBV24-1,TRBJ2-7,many,TGTGCCACCAGTGATTTGCGTACGACAGGACCCTACGAGCAGTACTTC,CATSDLRTTGPYEQYF
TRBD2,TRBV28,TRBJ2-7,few,TGTGCCAGCAGACCAATTGGGACTAGCGGACACGAGCAGTACTTC,CASRPIGTSGHEQYF
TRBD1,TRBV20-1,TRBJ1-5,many,TGCAGTGCCCAGCGAGCTCAGGGGGATAGACAGCCCCAGCATTTT,CSAQRAQGDRQPQHF
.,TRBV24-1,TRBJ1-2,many,TGTGCCACCAGTGATTTCGGATATGGCTACACCTTC,CATSDFGYGYTF
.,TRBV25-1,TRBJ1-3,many,TGTGCCAGCGAGACAGCCGGCTCTGGAAACACCATATATTTT,CASETAGSGNTIYF
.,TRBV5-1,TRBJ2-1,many,TGCGCCAGCAGCTCAGTAGCGAATGAGCAGTTCTTC,CASSSVANEQFF
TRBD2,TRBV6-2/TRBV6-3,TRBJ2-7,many,TGTGCCAGCAGCACGGGACTAGCGGGAGCAACCGCCGAGCAGTACTTC,CASSTGLAGATAEQYF
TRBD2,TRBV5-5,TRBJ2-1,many,TGTGCCAGCAGCTTGAGAGCGGGGAATTACAATGAGCAGTTCTTC,CASSLRAGNYNEQFF
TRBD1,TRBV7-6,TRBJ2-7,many,TGTGCCAGCAGCCTAGGGGGCAGAGCCTACGAGCAGTACTTC,CASSLGGRAYEQYF
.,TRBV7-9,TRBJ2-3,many,TGTGCCAGCAGCCACACGGGAGATACGCAGTATTTT,CASSHTGDTQYF
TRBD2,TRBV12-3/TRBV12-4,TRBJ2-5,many,TGTGCCAGCAGCTATAGCGGGAGCCCCGGGACCCAGTACTTC,CASSYSGSPGTQYF
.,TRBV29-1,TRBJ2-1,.,TGCAGCGTTGGCCCCTACAATGAGCAGTTCTTC,CSVGPYNEQFF
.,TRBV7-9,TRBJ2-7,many,TGTGCCAGCAGCTTAGCGGGGAGCTCCTACGAGCAGTACTTC,CASSLAGSSYEQYF
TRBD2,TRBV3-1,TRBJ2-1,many,TGTGCCAGCAGCCAAGACGGACTAGCGGGAGGGCCGGTCAATGAGCAGTTCTTC,CASSQDGLAGGPVNEQFF
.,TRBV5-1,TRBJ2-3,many,TGCGCCAGCAGCTTGGAGGGGACGCAAAGCACAGATACGCAGTATTTT,CASSLEGTQSTDTQYF
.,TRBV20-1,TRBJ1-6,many,TGCAGTGCTAGTCAAGGGGTAGGATCACCCCTCCACTTT,CSASQGVGSPLHF
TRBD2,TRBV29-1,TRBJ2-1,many,TGCAGCGCCGTATCAACGGGAGGGCCAAGAAATGAGCAGTTCTTC,CSAVSTGGPRNEQFF
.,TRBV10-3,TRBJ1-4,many,TGTGCCATCAGTGAGTTAGGAGGGGTGTTTGGTGAAAAACTGTTTTTT,CAISELGGVFGEKLFF
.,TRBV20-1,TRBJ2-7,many,TGCAGTGCTAGAGATCTCAAGGCCAGAACCTCCTACGAGCAGTACTTC,CSARDLKARTSYEQYF
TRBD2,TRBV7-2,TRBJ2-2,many,TGTGCCAGCAGCCGGGCGGGAGACACCGGGGAGCTGTTTTTT,CASSRAGDTGELFF
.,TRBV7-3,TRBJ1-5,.,TGTGCCAGCAGCTTAAGGGGGTATCAGCCCCAGCATTTT,CASSLRGYQPQHF
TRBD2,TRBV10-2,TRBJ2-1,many,TGCGCCAGCACCCTAGCGGGAGGGCCGTACAATGAGCAGTTCTTC,CASTLAGGPYNEQFF